This TCR beta chain is from a study of T cell repertoires in cytomegalovirus infection. A single record per CDR3 protein comes from TCRdb applying MiXCR to the reads. The data show about 180,000 distinct CDR3 sequences, 14% seen once. Germline loops: CDR1 SGHTA, CDR2 FQGNSA. This CDR3 spans 14 amino acids. The V end was cut by 4 bases, the J end by 5 bases, with 14 bases between. At least ten counts were recorded for this clonotype. The J gene is TRBJ1-1, the V gene TRBV7-2; D is ambiguous. The sequence derives from a human donor in good health (CMV status not recorded). Some clones in this sample may be carry-over from other donors' samples. The sample consisted of PBMCs. The CDR3 reads CASSSPRSSTEAFF. CDR3 in DNA: TGTGCCAGCAGCTCGCCTCGGTCGTCGACTGAAGCTTTCTTT.